This T cell receptor beta chain emerged from a study of blood T cell repertoires in COVID-19. On the study more broadly: Samples came from the United States, Italy and Spain, spanning acute and convalescent COVID-19. Sources were T cells, B-cell-depleted T cells, or PBMCs; the material itself was cDNA or gDNA.

Authors' methods: How many nucleated cells were present was estimated from reference gene primer amplification. The table came from immunoSEQ multiplex PCR; TCRdb's copy has only in-frame clones and leaves some out. The DNA was the basis for D and trimming; V, J and clone size are from that table. The sample carries some 290,000 clones, 80% to 85% recorded once. This clone was recorded only once. Trimming took off 1 base at V and 1 base at J, with 10 bases between the two ends. This CDR3 has 15 amino acids. Germline lookup yields CDR1 SGHVS and CDR2 FQNEAQ. Input material: peripheral blood. The chain recombines TRBV7-8 with TRBJ2-5; unclear D gene. The TCR comes from a woman in her sixties or seventies with active or convalescent COVID-19. CDR3 nucleotide sequence: TGTGCCAGCAGCTTAGTAGATGGGCCCCAAGAGACCCAGTACTTC. The encoded protein is CASSLVDGPQETQYF. The whole variable domain, filled in from reference TRBV7-8 and TRBJ2-5, reads GAGVSQSPRYKVAKRGQDVALRCDPISGHVSLFWYQQALGQGPEFLTYFQNEAQLDKSGLPSDRFFAERPEGSVSTLKIQRTQQEDSAVYLCASSLVDGPQETQYFGPGTRLLVL.